This T cell receptor (beta chain) was sequenced in a study of early T cells in non-severe SARS-CoV-2 infection. Broader study findings: Sequences matched to VDJdb favored anti-spike CD8 responses, while private and CD4 specificities were missed.

The CDR3 extends over 15 amino acids. Per germline, CDR1 MNHNS and CDR2 SASEGT. V shed 8 bases and J shed 3 bases, with 20 bases lying between them. Unique molecular identifier tags were affixed to discrete cDNA molecules. TCRdb re-analysed the 5' RACE reads in MiXCR, keeping a single row per CDR3 protein. The table has tens of thousands of distinct CDR3 sequences, about 13% seen once. This clonotype was seen ten or more times. The antigen remains unidentified. The input for sequencing was whole blood, taken at baseline. V gene TRBV6-1 combines with J gene TRBJ2-7, with a tentative D call TRBD1 (7 bases). The receptor was derived from an adult who was a healthcare worker with PCR-confirmed SARS-CoV-2 infection or an uninfected control (not recorded which). CDR3 coding DNA: TGTGCCAGCGGCGGGGCAGGGGGACGGAACTACGAGCAGTACTTC. Residues: CASGGAGGRNYEQYF.